This T cell receptor beta chain emerged from a study of beta chain features in type 1 diabetes. Study results and limitations: VDJ junctions sequenced from type 1 diabetes patients showed fewer insertions and more deletions.

This clone was detected a few times. Antigen unknown. The isolated RNA, all of it, was reverse transcribed, so expressed TCRB transcripts were what got sequenced. Some 4 million reads on average were seen across naive, central memory and regulatory T cell samples. The repertoire was sequenced with immunoSEQ multiplex PCR; TCRdb's copy has only in-frame clones and lacks some. The table includes roughly 150,000 clones, approximately 9.1% detected once. The TCR originated in a woman under 30 in good health. The sample taken for sequencing was central memory CD4+ T cells from blood.

The CDR3, as DNA: TGTGCCAGCACCGCACTCTCTAGGTCTGAACCCTATGGCTACACCTTC. Its translation: CASTALSRSEPYGYTF. The chain joins TRBV7-2 to TRBJ1-2; D unresolved. CDR3 length equals 16 residues. The V end was cut by 7 bases, the J end by 4 bases, with 22 bases between. The V gene's germline CDR1 is SGHTA and CDR2 FQGNSA. Full variable domain (rest looked up from reference TRBV7-2 and TRBJ1-2): GAGVSQSPSNKVTEKGKDVELRCDPISGHTALYWYRQSLGQGLEFLIYFQGNSAPDKSGLPSDRFSAERTGGSVSTLTIQRTQQEDSAVYLCASTALSRSEPYGYTFGSGTRLTVV.